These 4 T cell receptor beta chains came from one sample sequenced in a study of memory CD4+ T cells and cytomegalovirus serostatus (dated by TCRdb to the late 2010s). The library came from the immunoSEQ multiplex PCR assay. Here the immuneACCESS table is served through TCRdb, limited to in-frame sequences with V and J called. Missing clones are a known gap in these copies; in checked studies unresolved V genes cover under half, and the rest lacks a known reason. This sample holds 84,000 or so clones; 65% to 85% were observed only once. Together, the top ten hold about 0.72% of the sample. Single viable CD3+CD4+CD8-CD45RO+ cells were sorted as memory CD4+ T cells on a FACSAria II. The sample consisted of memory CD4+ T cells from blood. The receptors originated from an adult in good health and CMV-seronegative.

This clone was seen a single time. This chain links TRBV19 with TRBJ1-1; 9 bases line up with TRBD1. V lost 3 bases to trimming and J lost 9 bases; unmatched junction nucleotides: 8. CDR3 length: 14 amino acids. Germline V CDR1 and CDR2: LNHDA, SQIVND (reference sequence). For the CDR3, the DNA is TGTGCCAGTAGTATGGGACAGGGAGCGGAAAAAGCTTTCTTT. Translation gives CASSMGQGAEKAFF.

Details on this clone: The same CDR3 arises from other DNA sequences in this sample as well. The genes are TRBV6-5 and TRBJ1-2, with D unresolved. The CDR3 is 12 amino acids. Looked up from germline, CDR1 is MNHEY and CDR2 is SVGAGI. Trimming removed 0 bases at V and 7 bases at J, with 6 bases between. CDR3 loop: CASSYSGGGYTF. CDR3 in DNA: TGTGCCAGCAGTTACTCGGGTGGTGGCTACACCTTC.

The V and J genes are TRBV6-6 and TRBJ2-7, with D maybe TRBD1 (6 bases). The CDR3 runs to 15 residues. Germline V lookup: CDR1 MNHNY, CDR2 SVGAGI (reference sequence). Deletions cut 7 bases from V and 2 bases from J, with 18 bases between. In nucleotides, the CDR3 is TGTGCCAGCACCCAAGACAGGAGGACAACCTACGAGCAGTACTTC. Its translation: CASTQDRRTTYEQYF.

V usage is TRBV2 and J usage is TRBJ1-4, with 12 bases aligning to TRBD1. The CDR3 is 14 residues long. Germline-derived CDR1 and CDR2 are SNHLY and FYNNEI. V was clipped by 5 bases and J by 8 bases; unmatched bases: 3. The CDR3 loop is CASSTGTGGEKLFF. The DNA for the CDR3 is TGTGCCAGCAGTACCGGGACAGGGGGCGAAAAACTGTTTTTT. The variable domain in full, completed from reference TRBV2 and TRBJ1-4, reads EPEVTQTPSHQVTQMGQEVILRCVPISNHLYFYWYRQILGQKVEFLVSFYNNEISEKSEIFDDQFSVERPDGSNFTLKIRSTKLEDSAMYFCASSTGTGGEKLFFGSGTQLSVL.